This T cell receptor beta chain emerged from a study of blood T cells in healthy people across ages. The study, taken as a whole, reports: Estimated diversity, derived from one million T cells, was regarded as an underestimate. Relative to aged donors, long-lived donors carried more naive CD4+ cells and displayed higher diversity.

A J-beta primer mix and a sample-barcoded 5' primer were used in a second PCR of about 6 to 12 cycles. TCRdb used MiXCR to reprocess the 5' RACE reads, holding one entry per CDR3 protein. The sample has under 2,000,000 distinct CDR3 sequences; less than 50% are singletons. The ends lost 5 bases at V and 3 bases at J; junction bases unmatched: 6. Germline values: CDR1 MNHEY, CDR2 SVGEGT. CDR3 length: 16 residues. As regards this clonotype: What it binds is unknown.

This clonotype was obtained from a woman in her thirties or forties in good health. The specimen was blood. This chain links TRBV6-2 or TRBV6-3 with TRBJ2-2, with TRBD1 matching 10 bases. The CDR3 sequence: CASSKGQGSYTGELFF. The CDR3 nucleotides are TGTGCCAGCAGTAAGGGACAGGGGAGTTACACCGGGGAGCTGTTTTTT.